This is a list of T cell receptor beta chains from one sample in a study of blood T cell repertoires in COVID-19. Produced via immunoSEQ multiplex PCR; TCRdb's table is partial and in-frame only. The table has some 150,000 clones, roughly 84% seen once; the top ten hold nearly 10%. The specimen was peripheral blood. The receptors here all came from a woman in her 50s with acute or convalescent COVID-19. CDR3s include the opening cysteine and the closing phenylalanine or tryptophan. The order of the fields is V gene, CDR3 protein.

TRBV29-1,CSVAFGQGYGYTF
TRBV19,CASSLQGFGGQPQHF
TRBV5-4,CASSLPGQGRYGYTF
TRBV24-1,CATSDSGQGGGETQYF
TRBV25-1,CASRLAGSYEQYF
TRBV18,CASSPSRNEQFF
TRBV19,CASSPPSLDTQYF
TRBV6-2/TRBV6-3,CASSYSKGGLGEKLFF
TRBV18,CASSPNSGTDTQYF
TRBV7-2,CASTARVSPYNEQFF
TRBV6-1,CASSEQAGVGRELFF
TRBV13,CASSTAIQGLAGGYEQYF
TRBV7-6,CASSTGTGATYEQYF
TRBV2,CASSKQGATYNEQFF
TRBV6-5,CASSYSEENTEAFF
TRBV13,CASSSRVVLNNSPLHF
TRBV5-1,CASSLQHGANNEQFF
TRBV4-1,CASSQDQDRGETQYF
TRBV7-2,CASSLDRSSTDTQYF
TRBV7-8,CASSPTGGPYGELFF
TRBV4-2,CASSHTTGDKEQPQHF
TRBV6-5,CASSSQGPQETQYF
TRBV9,CASSLRDRGFTEAFF
TRBV10-3,CAIGTRGPSYGYTF
TRBV7-8,CASSLVGAPGYYGYTF
TRBV5-4,CASSAGVEQYF
TRBV6-2/TRBV6-3,CASSYSIPADSPSYEQYF
TRBV4-3,CASSQDISSGGSGEKLFF
TRBV7-2,CASSPDSGAGETQYF
TRBV7-2,CASSLAGRGTQYF
TRBV11-3,CASSPNGDTGSVTGYTF
TRBV19,CATRQGYTEAFF
TRBV5-1,CASSLEWGRQETQYF
TRBV7-2,CASTSGLAKNIQYF
TRBV3-1/TRBV3-2,CASSKDRYGYTF
TRBV6-5,CASRGRNTGELFF
TRBV7-2,CASSSRRAGGGTDTQYF
TRBV7-3,CASSLSSSGAYNEQFF
TRBV10-1,CASIGNYGYTF
TRBV4-3,CASSPGLAGPSGEQFF
TRBV9,CASSVDETVGSPLHF
TRBV5-1,CASSARTSGVGETQYF
TRBV23-1,CASTPGQWNTGELFF
TRBV7-2,CASSATGAISYEQYF
TRBV7-8,CASSLGLADTYEQYF
TRBV12-3/TRBV12-4,CASSQAETQYF
TRBV24-1,CATSDGATVEAFF
TRBV25-1,CASGGGQGLNTEAFF
TRBV28,CASTGSNQPQHF
TRBV7-2,CASTRSREETQYF